This T cell receptor (beta chain) was observed in a study of T-cell reconstitution after alpha-beta-depleted transplantation in children. Trimming cost V 0 bases and J 5 bases, with 7 bases left between them. The germline V gene encodes CDR1 KGHDR and CDR2 SFDVKD. This CDR3 has 13 amino acids. Unique molecular identifiers were built into the TCRbeta library. Each CDR3 protein is one row after TCRdb ran MiXCR on the PCR reads. In the table there are hundreds of thousands of distinct CDR3 sequences, around 13% of which are singletons. The clonotype comes from a human donor who donated a stem cell graft to a child with combined immunodeficiency. This rearrangement joins TRBV24-1 to TRBJ2-7, with D perhaps TRBD1 or TRBD2 (5 bases each). The material was PBMCs from the stem cell graft donor, obtained from the stem cell graft. CDR3 DNA: TGTGCCACCAGTGATTTGCTGGGGGACGAGCAGTACTTC. Residues: CATSDLLGDEQYF.